The source of this T cell receptor (beta chain) is a study of shared clonotypes between healthy human individuals. Study results and limitations: Non-shared clonotypes had lower generation probabilities than those shared by all four donors. Only blood was sampled, and tissue TCR repertoires likely differ from blood ones.

CD4+ cell separation produced CD45RA+ naive and CD45RA-negative memory subsets. The table lists this clone with a few counts. What it binds is not known. Germline CDR1 is SEHNR and CDR2 is FQNEAQ (reference sequence). The CDR3 has 17 residues. V was pared by 5 bases and J by 2 bases, with 21 bases between. Sorted-subset replicate PCRs used 200 to 250 ng DNA, approximately 30,000 T cell genomes. Profiling relied on immunoSEQ multiplex PCR, and the TCRdb table lists in-frame clones only, not all of them. The table has 2 million to 3 million clones, around 94% seen once. This chain connects TRBV7-9 to TRBJ1-1, with D perhaps TRBD1 (5 bases). The source material was naive CD4+ T cells sorted from blood. Subset noted: CD45RA+ positively selected. The origin of this receptor is a man aged 18 to 29 in good health. CDR3 in DNA: TGTGCCAGCAGCACACCGTGGGTTCTGGGGGGAAACACTGAAGCTTTCTTT. Translated, it gives CASSTPWVLGGNTEAFF.